The entry below describes one T cell receptor beta chain. Alongside a J-beta primer mix, a sample-barcoded 5' primer served in a second PCR lasting roughly 7 to 11 cycles. Each CDR3 protein gets one entry after TCRdb re-called the 5' RACE reads with MiXCR. The table records roughly 800,000 distinct CDR3 sequences, 53% of them present only once. The data were obtained in a study of blood T cells in healthy people across ages. CDR3 size: 16 residues. Germline trimming cut 3 bases from V and 14 bases from J; bases unmatched to any gene: 15. Germline CDR1 is SGHAT and CDR2 is FQNNGV. The chain recombines TRBV11-2 with TRBJ2-3, with 12 bases identical to TRBD2. The sequence derives from a man aged 80 or over in good health. The source material was blood. CDR3 DNA: TGTGCCAGCAGCTTTAGACTAGCGGGGGAGCACAGAGACGCGTATTTT. Residues: CASSFRLAGEHRDAYF.